The next 10 T cell receptor beta chains were all read from a single sample in a study of cytomegalovirus exposure and HLA in healthy donors. PCR was performed using 60 Vbeta and 13 Jbeta primers. The data were produced by immunoSEQ multiplex PCR, yet TCRdb's version contains in-frame clones alone and is incomplete. This sample has about 180,000 clones, with roughly 82% found just once. Sequenced material: PBMCs. These TCRs come from a man in his forties or fifties in good health and CMV-seronegative.

This rearrangement joins TRBV6-1 to TRBJ2-5; perhaps TRBD1 as D (5 bases). Germline CDR1 is MNHNS and CDR2 is SASEGT. V was trimmed by 6 bases and J by 4 bases, leaving 12 bases between them. The CDR3 spans 13 residues. In DNA, the CDR3 is TGTGCCAGCAGCGCAAGGGGCGGAGAGACCCAGTACTTC. It encodes CASSARGGETQYF.

The V call is TRBV6-5, the J call TRBJ2-7; a weak D match, TRBD2 (7 bases). V lost 9 bases and J lost 5, with 17 bases in between. This CDR3 has 13 residues. Germline V CDR1 and CDR2: MNHEY, SVGAGI. CDR3 in DNA: TGTGCCAGTGGGGGCGGGGGCAGGGACGAGCAGTACTTC. Its protein product is CASGGGGRDEQYF.

DNA for the CDR3: TGTGCCAGCAGTTTACCCCCAGTCTACGAGCAGTACTTC. It encodes CASSLPPVYEQYF. The chain links TRBV28 to TRBJ2-7; D not resolved. V was shortened by 2 bases and J by 3 bases, with 8 bases between the two germline ends. The CDR3 runs 13 residues. Germline lookup yields CDR1 MDHEN and CDR2 SYDVKM.

The rearrangement joins TRBV27 to TRBJ2-1; the match to TRBD1 covers 8 bases. The CDR3 has 19 amino acids. The V segment lost 6 bases and the J segment 5 bases; nucleotides outside the gene matches: 21. The germline V gene encodes CDR1 MNHEY and CDR2 SMNVEV (reference sequence). CDR3 DNA sequence: TGTGCCAGCAGCTGGGGACAGGTCTACGTTCGAGGTAATAACAATGAGCAGTTCTTC. This translates into CASSWGQVYVRGNNNEQFF.

This rearrangement joins TRBV7-2 to TRBJ2-7; no reliable D call. Looked up from germline, CDR1 is SGHTA and CDR2 is FQGNSA. The CDR3 is 14 amino acids. Trimming removed 5 bases at V and 5 bases at J, with 16 bases between. CDR3 in amino acids: CASSPRVSRHEQYF. The CDR3 DNA follows: TGTGCCAGCAGCCCACGCGTCTCCAGGCACGAGCAGTACTTC.

J is TRBJ2-7 and V is TRBV6-1; D is unclear. The germline V gene has CDR1 MNHNS and CDR2 SASEGT. Trimming took off 7 bases at V and 5 bases at J, with 9 bases between the two ends. CDR3 size: 11 residues. The CDR3 sequence is CASTSVDEQYF. DNA for the CDR3: TGTGCCAGCACTTCTGTCGACGAGCAGTACTTC.

This chain uses TRBV28 with TRBJ2-7; 8 bases agree with TRBD1. The CDR3 spans 15 residues. Losses at the gene ends were 8 bases for V and 2 bases for J; bases not matched to a gene: 11. In germline, CDR1 is MDHEN, CDR2 SYDVKM. CDR3 region: CASGGQGGFPYEQYF. The CDR3 nucleotides are TGTGCCAGCGGCGGACAGGGAGGTTTCCCCTACGAGCAGTACTTC.

With respect to this clone: The same CDR3 also results from other DNA sequences found in this sample. The chain combines TRBV5-1 with TRBJ2-5; 8 nucleotides agree with TRBD2. The CDR3 runs 14 residues. Per germline, CDR1 SGHRS and CDR2 YFSETQ. V lost 2 bases and J lost 2; bases outside the gene matches: 2. The CDR3 protein is CASSFGGAQETQYF. The DNA of the CDR3 is TGCGCCAGCAGCTTCGGGGGGGCACAAGAGACCCAGTACTTC.

This clone has just a few counts. The chain combines TRBV11-2 with TRBJ1-3; unclear D gene. This CDR3 region has 12 residues. V was pared by 3 bases and J by 2 bases, with 2 bases between. From germline, CDR1 is SGHAT and CDR2 FQNNGV. In DNA, the CDR3 is TGTGCCAGCAGCTTTACTGGAAACACCATATATTTT. This codes for CASSFTGNTIYF.

The sample holds one count of this clone. J is TRBJ1-1 and V is TRBV18; D gene ambiguous. This CDR3 contains 14 residues. V gave up 2 bases and J gave up 4 bases, with 11 bases separating them. Germline-derived CDR1 and CDR2 are KGHSH and LQKENI. In DNA form, the CDR3 reads TGTGCCAGCTCACCAGGGATGGCGGGCACTGAAGCTTTCTTT. It yields the protein CASSPGMAGTEAFF.